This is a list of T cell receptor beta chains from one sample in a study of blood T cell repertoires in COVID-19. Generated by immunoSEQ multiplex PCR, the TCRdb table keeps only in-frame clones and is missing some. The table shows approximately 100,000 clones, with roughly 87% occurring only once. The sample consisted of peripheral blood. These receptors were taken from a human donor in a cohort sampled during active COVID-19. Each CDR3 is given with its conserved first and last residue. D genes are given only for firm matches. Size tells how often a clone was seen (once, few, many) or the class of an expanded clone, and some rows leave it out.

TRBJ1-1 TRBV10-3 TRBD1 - TGTGCCATCAGCCCGACAGGGGATTACACTGAAGCTTTCTTT CAISPTGDYTEAFF
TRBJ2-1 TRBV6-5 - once TGTGCCAGCAGCTTGGCATTTTACAATGAGCAGTTCTTC CASSLAFYNEQFF
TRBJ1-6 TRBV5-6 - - TGTGCCAGCAGTCTTTTACGCAGCTCCTATAATTCACCCCTCCACTTT CASSLLRSSYNSPLHF
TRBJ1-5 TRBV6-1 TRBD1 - TGTGCCAGCAGTGAAGTGGGGACAGGAAGGTGGGAGGATCAGCCCCAGCATTTT CASSEVGTGRWEDQPQHF
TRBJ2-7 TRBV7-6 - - TGTGCCAGCAGCTTACGGGGGGGACAGGGATATCACGAGCAGTACTTC CASSLRGGQGYHEQYF
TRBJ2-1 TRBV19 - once TGTGCCAGTAGTACAGGGCCCCTTTCGAATGAGCAGTTCTTC CASSTGPLSNEQFF
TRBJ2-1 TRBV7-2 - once TGTGCCAGCAGCTTACGAGGGGGGGCCCTTTACACTGAGCAGTTCTTC CASSLRGGALYTEQFF
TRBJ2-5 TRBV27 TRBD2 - TGTGCCAGCCGTGCGGGGACTAGCGGGAGAGAGACCCAGTACTTC CASRAGTSGRETQYF
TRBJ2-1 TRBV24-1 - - TGTGCCACCAGTGACCAAGCGGAGCTCTCCTACAATGAGCAGTTCTTC CATSDQAELSYNEQFF
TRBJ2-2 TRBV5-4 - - TGTGCCAGCAGCTTACGAGACAGGAACACCGGGGAGCTGTTTTTT CASSLRDRNTGELFF
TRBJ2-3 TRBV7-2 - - TGTGCCAGCACCTTCAGAGGACTCCACACAGATACGCAGTATTTT CASTFRGLHTDTQYF
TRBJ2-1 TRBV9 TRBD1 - TGTGCCAGCAGCGTCCGGGACAGGAAAAGAGGTGAGCAGTTCTTC CASSVRDRKRGEQFF
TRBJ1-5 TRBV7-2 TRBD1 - TGTGCCAGCAGCCCACAGGGGCGTCATCAGCCCCAGCATTTT CASSPQGRHQPQHF
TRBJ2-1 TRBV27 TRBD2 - TGTGCCAGCAGTTTGCGGGGGAACAATGAGCAGTTCTTC CASSLRGNNEQFF
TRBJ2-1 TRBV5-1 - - TGCGCCAGCAGCTTGGAAGGGGCAACCTACAATGAGCAGTTCTTC CASSLEGATYNEQFF
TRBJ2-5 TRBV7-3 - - TGTGCCAGCAGCTTAACGCCGGGAACCCAAGAGACCCAGTACTTC CASSLTPGTQETQYF
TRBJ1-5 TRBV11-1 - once TGTGCCAGCAGCCATATTGATACGGGGAACTATCAGCCCCAGCATTTT CASSHIDTGNYQPQHF
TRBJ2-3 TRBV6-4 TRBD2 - TGTGCCAGCAGTGATTCAGCGGGAAGCACAGATACGCAGTATTTT CASSDSAGSTDTQYF
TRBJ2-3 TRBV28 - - TGTGCCAGCAGTCAACCCGGGGGAACAGATACGCAGTATTTT CASSQPGGTDTQYF
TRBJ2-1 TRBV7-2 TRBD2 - TGTGCCAGCAGGTGGGTCCTAGCGGGGTACAATGAGCAGTTCTTC CASRWVLAGYNEQFF
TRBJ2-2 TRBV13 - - TGTGCCAGCAGCTTACTCCCGAACACCGGGGAGCTGTTTTTT CASSLLPNTGELFF
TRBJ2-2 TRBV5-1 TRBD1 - TGCGCCAGCAGCTTGGCGGGACAGGGGAGTAACACCGGGGAGCTGTTTTTT CASSLAGQGSNTGELFF
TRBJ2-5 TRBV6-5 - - TGTGCCAGCAGTCCCGGGTTTGGGGGCGTGGAGACCCAGTACTTC CASSPGFGGVETQYF
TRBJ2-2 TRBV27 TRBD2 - TGTGCCAGCAGTTGGGGTAGCGGGGGAAACACCGGGGAGCTGTTTTTT CASSWGSGGNTGELFF
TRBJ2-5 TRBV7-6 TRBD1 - TGTGCCAGCAGCTTAGCCCCAACAGGGGGCCGGGAGACCCAGTACTTC CASSLAPTGGRETQYF
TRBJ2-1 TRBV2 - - TGTGCCAGCAGTGAACAGGGTGGTGAGCAGTTCTTC CASSEQGGEQFF
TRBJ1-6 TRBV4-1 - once TGCGCCAGCAGCCAAGATCTTGGGGAGGCGAATTCACCCCTCCACTTT CASSQDLGEANSPLHF
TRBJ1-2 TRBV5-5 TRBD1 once TGTGCCAGCAGCTCCGGCGACAGGGGTTCAGGATATGGCTACACCTTC CASSSGDRGSGYGYTF
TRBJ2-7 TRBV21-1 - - TGTGCCAGCAGCAAAGCGGGACATTTCTACGAGCAGTACTTC CASSKAGHFYEQYF
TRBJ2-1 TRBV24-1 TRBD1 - TGTGCCACCAGTGATTTGGAACAGGGGGATAGGAATGAGCAGTTCTTC CATSDLEQGDRNEQFF
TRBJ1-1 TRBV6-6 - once TGTGCCAGCAGTTACCCACCATTAGTTCCGAACACTGAAGCTTTCTTT CASSYPPLVPNTEAFF